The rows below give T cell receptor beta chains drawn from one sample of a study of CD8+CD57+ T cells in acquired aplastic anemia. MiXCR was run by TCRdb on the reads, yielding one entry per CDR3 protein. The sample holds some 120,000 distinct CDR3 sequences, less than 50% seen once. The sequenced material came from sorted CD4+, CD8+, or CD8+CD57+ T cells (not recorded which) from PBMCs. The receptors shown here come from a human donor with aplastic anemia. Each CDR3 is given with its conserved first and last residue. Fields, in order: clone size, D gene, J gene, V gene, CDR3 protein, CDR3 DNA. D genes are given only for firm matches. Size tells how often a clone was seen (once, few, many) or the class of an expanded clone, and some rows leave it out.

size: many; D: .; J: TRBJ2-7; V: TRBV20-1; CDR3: CSAKGDGEQYF; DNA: TGCAGTGCAAAGGGGGATGGCGAGCAGTACTTC
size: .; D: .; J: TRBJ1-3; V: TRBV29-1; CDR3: CSVEAEGTGNTIYF; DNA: TGCAGCGTTGAAGCGGAGGGGACTGGAAACACCATATATTTT
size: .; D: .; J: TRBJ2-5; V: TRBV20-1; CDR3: CSARDRGQPMETQYF; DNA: TGCAGTGCTAGAGATAGAGGACAGCCGATGGAGACCCAGTACTTC
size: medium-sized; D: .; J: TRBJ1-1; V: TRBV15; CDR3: CATSREGLSEAFF; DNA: TGTGCCACCAGCAGAGAGGGCCTAAGTGAAGCTTTCTTT
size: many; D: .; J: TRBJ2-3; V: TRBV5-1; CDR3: CASSLADTDTQYF; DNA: TGCGCCAGCAGCTTGGCAGACACAGATACGCAGTATTTT
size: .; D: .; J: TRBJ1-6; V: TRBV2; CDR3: CASSERGSSYNSPLHF; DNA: TGTGCCAGCAGTGAACGTGGGAGCTCCTATAATTCACCCCTCCACTTT
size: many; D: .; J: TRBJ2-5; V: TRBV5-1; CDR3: CASSLGNRETQYF; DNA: TGCGCCAGCAGCTTGGGGAATCGAGAGACCCAGTACTTC
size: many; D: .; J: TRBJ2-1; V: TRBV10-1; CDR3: CASSGGSSNEQFF; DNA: TGCGCCAGCAGTGGGGGATCTTCCAATGAGCAGTTCTTC
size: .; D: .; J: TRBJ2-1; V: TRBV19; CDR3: CASSIAVNEQFF; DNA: TGTGCCAGTAGTATAGCAGTCAATGAGCAGTTCTTC
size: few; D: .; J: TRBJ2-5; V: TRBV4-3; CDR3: CASSQETGSTQETQYF; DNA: TGCGCCAGCAGCCAGGAGACAGGCTCCACACAAGAGACCCAGTACTTC
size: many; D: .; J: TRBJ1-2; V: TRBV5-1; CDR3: CASSLGTAFYGYTF; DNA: TGCGCCAGCAGCTTGGGGACAGCTTTCTATGGCTACACCTTC
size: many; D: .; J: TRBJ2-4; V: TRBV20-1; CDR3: CSASGEGGGQNIQYF; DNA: TGCAGTGCTAGTGGGGAGGGAGGGGGGCAAAACATTCAGTACTTC
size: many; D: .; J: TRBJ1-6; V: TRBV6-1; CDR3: CASSQGIWNSPLHF; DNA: TGTGCCAGCAGTCAGGGGATTTGGAATTCACCCCTCCACTTT
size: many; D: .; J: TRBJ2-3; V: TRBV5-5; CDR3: CASSLGADTQYF; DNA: TGTGCCAGCAGCTTGGGGGCAGATACGCAGTATTTT
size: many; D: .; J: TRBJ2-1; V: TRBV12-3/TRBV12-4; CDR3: CASSLAGWVGDEQFF; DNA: TGTGCCAGCAGCCTAGCAGGTTGGGTTGGGGATGAGCAGTTCTTC
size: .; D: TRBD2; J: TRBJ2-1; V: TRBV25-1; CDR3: CASGALHRYNEQFF; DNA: TGCGCCAGCGGGGCCCTGCACAGGTACAATGAGCAGTTCTTC
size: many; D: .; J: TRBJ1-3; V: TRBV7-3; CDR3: CASSLTGSGNTIYF; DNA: TGTGCCAGCAGCTTGACGGGATCTGGAAACACCATATATTTT
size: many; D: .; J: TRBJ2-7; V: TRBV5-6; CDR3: CASSTGPEQYF; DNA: TGTGCCAGCTCGACGGGTCCCGAGCAGTACTTC
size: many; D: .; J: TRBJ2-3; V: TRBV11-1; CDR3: CASSLARSTDTQYF; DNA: TGTGCCAGCAGCTTAGCGCGGAGCACAGATACGCAGTATTTT
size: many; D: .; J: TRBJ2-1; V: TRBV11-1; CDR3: CASSLLGRSSYNEQFF; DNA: TGTGCCAGCAGCTTACTTGGCCGGAGCTCCTACAATGAGCAGTTCTTC
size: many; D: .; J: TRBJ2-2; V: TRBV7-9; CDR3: CASSLAGPDTGELFF; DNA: TGTGCCAGCAGCTTAGCGGGGCCGGACACCGGGGAGCTGTTTTTT
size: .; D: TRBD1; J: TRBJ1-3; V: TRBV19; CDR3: CASSISGQSGNTIYF; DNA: TGTGCCAGTAGTATCTCGGGACAGTCTGGAAACACCATATATTTT
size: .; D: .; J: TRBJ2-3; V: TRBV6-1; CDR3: CASSRSRADTQYF; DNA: TGTGCCAGCAGCCGATCTAGGGCAGATACGCAGTATTTT
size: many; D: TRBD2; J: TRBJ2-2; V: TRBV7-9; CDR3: CASSLLPGGTKTGELFF; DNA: TGTGCCAGCAGCTTATTACCGGGGGGGACCAAAACCGGGGAGCTGTTTTTT
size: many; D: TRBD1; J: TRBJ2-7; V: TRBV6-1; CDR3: CASSPRTGRYEQYF; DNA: TGTGCCAGCAGTCCACGGACAGGGAGGTACGAGCAGTACTTC
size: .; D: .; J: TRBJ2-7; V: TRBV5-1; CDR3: CASSLDPVSYEQYF; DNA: TGCGCCAGCAGCTTGGATCCAGTTTCCTACGAGCAGTACTTC
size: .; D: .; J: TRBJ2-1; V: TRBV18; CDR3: CASSPEGSVGEQFF; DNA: TGTGCCAGCTCACCGGAGGGTAGCGTCGGTGAGCAGTTCTTC
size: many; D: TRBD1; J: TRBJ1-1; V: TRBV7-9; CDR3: CASSSGQGSTEAFF; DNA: TGTGCCAGCAGCTCCGGACAGGGTAGTACTGAAGCTTTCTTT
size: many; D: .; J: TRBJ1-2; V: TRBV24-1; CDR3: CATSSSALNYGYTF; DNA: TGTGCCACCAGTTCCTCGGCTCTTAACTATGGCTACACCTTC
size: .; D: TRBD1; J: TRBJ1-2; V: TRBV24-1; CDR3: CATSDLTEGARIYGYTF; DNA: TGTGCCACCAGTGATTTAACTGAGGGGGCGCGGATCTATGGCTACACCTTC
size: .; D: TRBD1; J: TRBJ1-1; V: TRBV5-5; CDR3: CASRGQGGWGTEAFF; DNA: TGTGCCAGCAGAGGACAGGGGGGTTGGGGCACTGAAGCTTTCTTT
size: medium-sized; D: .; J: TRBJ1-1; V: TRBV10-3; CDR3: CAISERVNTEAFF; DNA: TGTGCCATCAGTGAGAGGGTGAACACTGAAGCTTTCTTT
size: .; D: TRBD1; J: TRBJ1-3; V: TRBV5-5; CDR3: CASSMGQINTIYF; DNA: TGTGCCAGCAGCATGGGACAGATAAACACCATATATTTT